This T cell receptor (beta chain) comes out of a study of blood T cell repertoires in COVID-19. Per the germline V gene, CDR1 is LNHNV and CDR2 is YYDKDF (reference sequence). The CDR3 sequence is 14 residues long. V shed 1 base and J shed 8 bases, with 14 bases lying between them. The protocol was immunoSEQ multiplex PCR, while the TCRdb copy is restricted to in-frame clones and leaves out a portion. The top ten clones hold roughly 6.6% of a sample with approximately 140,000 clones, 80% to 90% of them seen once. This TCR was sampled from a man aged 80 or over with acute or convalescent COVID-19. The chain links TRBV15 to TRBJ1-2; D call uncertain. Material for sequencing was peripheral blood. The CDR3 spells CATSRAAGPRGYTF. The CDR3 nucleotides read TGTGCCACCAGCAGAGCCGCGGGTCCCCGGGGCTACACCTTC.